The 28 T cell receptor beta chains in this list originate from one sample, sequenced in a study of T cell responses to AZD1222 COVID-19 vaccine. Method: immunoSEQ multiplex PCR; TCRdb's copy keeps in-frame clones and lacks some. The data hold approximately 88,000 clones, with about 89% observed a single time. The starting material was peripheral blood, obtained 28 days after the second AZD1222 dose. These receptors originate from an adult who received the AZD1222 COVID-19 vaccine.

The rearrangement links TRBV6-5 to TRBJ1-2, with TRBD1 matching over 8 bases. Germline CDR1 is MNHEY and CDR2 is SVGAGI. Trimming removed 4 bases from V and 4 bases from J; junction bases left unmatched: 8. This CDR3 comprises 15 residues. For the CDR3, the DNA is TGTGCCAGCAGTTCGCTGACCGGGACAGGCTATGGCTACACCTTC. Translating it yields CASSSLTGTGYGYTF.

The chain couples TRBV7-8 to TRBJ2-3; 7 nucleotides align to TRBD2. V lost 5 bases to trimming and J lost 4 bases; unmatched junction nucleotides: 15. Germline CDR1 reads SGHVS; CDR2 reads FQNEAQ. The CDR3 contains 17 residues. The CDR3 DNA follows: TGTGCCAGCAGCCCCAATACGTGGGGGGGAATTGCAGATACGCAGTATTTT. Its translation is CASSPNTWGGIADTQYF.

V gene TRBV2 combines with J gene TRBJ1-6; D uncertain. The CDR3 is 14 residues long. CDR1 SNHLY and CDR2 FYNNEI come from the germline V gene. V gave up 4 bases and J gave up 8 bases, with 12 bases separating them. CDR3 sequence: CASSVEGGDSPLHF. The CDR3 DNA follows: TGTGCCAGCAGTGTTGAGGGAGGTGATTCACCCCTCCACTTT.

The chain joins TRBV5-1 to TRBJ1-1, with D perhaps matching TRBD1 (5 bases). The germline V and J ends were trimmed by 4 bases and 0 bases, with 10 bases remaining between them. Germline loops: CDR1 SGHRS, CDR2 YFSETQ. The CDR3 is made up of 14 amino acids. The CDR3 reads CASSTSTVNTEAFF. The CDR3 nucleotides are TGCGCCAGCAGCACTTCGACAGTGAACACTGAAGCTTTCTTT. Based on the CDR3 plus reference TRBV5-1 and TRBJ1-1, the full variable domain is KAGVTQTPRYLIKTRGQQVTLSCSPISGHRSVSWYQQTPGQGLQFLFEYFSETQRNKGNFPGRFSGRQFSNSRSEMNVSTLELGDSALYLCASSTSTVNTEAFFGQGTRLTVV.

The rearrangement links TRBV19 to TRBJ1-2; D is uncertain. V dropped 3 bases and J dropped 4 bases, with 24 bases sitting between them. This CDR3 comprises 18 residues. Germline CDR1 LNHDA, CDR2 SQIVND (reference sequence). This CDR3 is CASSIAKGRGEVRYGYTF. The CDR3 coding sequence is TGTGCCAGTAGTATTGCGAAGGGCCGCGGGGAAGTCCGCTATGGCTACACCTTC.

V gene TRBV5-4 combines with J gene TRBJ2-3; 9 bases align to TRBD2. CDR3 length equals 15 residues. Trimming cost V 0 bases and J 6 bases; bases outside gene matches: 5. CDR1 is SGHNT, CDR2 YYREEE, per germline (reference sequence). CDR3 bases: TGTGCCAGCAGCTTGGAAGCGGGGGGACCGGATACGCAGTATTTT. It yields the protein CASSLEAGGPDTQYF.

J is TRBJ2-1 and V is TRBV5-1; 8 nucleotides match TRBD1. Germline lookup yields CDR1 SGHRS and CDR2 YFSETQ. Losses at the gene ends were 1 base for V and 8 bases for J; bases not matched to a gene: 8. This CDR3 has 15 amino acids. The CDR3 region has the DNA TGCGCCAGCAGCTTGTGGCAGGGGGCGCTTGATGAGCAGTTCTTC. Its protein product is CASSLWQGALDEQFF. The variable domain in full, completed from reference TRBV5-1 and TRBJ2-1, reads KAGVTQTPRYLIKTRGQQVTLSCSPISGHRSVSWYQQTPGQGLQFLFEYFSETQRNKGNFPGRFSGRQFSNSRSEMNVSTLELGDSALYLCASSLWQGALDEQFFGPGTRLTVL.

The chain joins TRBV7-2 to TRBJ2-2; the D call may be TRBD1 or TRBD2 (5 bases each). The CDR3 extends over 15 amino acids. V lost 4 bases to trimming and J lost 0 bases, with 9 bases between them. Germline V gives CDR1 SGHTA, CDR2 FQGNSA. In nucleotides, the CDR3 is TGTGCCAGCAGCTGGGACCGGCCGAACACCGGGGAGCTGTTTTTT. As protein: CASSWDRPNTGELFF.

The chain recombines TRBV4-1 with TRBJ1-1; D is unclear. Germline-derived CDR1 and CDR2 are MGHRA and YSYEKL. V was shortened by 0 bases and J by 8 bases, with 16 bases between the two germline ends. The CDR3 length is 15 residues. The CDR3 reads CASSQDSRPPTEAFF. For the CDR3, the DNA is TGCGCCAGCAGCCAAGATTCCCGGCCCCCGACCGAAGCTTTCTTT.

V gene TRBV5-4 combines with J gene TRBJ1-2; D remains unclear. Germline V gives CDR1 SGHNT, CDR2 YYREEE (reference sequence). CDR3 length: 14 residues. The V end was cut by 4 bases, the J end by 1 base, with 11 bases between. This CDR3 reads CASSADGSNYGYTF. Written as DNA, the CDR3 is TGTGCCAGCAGCGCGGACGGCAGTAACTATGGCTACACCTTC.

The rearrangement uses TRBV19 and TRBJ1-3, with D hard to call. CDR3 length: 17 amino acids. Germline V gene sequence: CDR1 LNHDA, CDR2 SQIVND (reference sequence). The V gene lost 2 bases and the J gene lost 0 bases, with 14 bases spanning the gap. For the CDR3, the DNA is TGTGCCAGTAGTATACCCACGAGTCCTAGCTCTGGAAACACCATATATTTT. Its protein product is CASSIPTSPSSGNTIYF.

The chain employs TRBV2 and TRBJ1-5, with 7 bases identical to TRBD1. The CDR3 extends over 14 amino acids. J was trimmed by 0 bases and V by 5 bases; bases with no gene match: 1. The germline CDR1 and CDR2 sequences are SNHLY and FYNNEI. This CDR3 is CASSRQGSNQPQHF. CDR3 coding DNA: TGTGCCAGCAGTAGACAGGGTAGCAATCAGCCCCAGCATTTT.

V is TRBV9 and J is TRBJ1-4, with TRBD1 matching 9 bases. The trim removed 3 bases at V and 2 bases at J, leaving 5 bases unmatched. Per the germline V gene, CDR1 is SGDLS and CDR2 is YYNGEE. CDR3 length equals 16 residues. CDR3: CASSAGQGRTNEKLFF. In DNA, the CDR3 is TGTGCCAGCAGCGCCGGACAGGGGAGGACTAATGAAAAACTGTTTTTT.

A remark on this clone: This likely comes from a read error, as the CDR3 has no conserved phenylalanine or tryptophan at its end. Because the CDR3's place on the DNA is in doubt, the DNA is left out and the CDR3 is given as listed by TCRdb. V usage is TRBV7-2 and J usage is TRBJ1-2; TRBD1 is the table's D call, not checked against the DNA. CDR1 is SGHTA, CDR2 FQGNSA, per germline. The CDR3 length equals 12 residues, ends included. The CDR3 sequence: CASSLGGLGQII.

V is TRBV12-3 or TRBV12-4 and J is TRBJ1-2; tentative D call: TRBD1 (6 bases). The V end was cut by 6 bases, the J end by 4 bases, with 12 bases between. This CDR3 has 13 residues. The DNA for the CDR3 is TGTGCCAGCAGCAGTCGGACAGTCTATGGCTACACCTTC. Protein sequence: CASSSRTVYGYTF.

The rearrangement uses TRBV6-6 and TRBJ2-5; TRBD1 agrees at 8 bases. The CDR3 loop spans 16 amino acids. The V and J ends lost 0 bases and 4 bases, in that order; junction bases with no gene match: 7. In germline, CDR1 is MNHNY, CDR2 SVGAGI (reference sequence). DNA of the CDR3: TGTGCCAGCAGTTACTCTCATCGGACAGGGACAGAGACCCAGTACTTC. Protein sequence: CASSYSHRTGTETQYF.

CDR3 coding DNA: TGTGCCAGCACGGGGGGGGCTGGAAACACCATATATTTT. This codes for CASTGGAGNTIYF. The chain employs TRBV25-1 and TRBJ1-3, with D perhaps TRBD1 (5 bases). Germline CDR1 is MGHDK and CDR2 is SYGVNS. Between the trimmed V and J ends, which lost 7 bases and 2 bases, there was a span of 9 bases. The CDR3 loop spans 13 amino acids.

Written as DNA, the CDR3 is TGTGCTAGTGGGGGGTTGCCCGGCGATGAGCAGTTCTTC. Amino acids: CASGGLPGDEQFF. The gene calls are TRBV12-5 and TRBJ2-1; D gene uncertain. Germline-derived CDR1 and CDR2 are LGHNT and FRNRAP. The CDR3 extends over 13 amino acids. Trimming pared 6 bases from V and 8 bases from J, leaving 14 bases between.

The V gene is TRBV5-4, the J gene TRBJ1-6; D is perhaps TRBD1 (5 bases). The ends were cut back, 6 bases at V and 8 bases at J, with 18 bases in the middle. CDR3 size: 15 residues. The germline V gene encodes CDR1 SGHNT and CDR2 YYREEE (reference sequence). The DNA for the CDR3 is TGTGCCAGCACCCAAGTCGGGCAGGGTCATTCACCCCTCCACTTT. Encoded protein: CASTQVGQGHSPLHF.

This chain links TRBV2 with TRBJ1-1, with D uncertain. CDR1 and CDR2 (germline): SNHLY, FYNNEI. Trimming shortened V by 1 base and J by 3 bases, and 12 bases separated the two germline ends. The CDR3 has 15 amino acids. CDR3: CASSEGGYFDTEAFF. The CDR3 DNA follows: TGTGCCAGCAGTGAAGGGGGATACTTTGACACTGAAGCTTTCTTT.

CDR3 DNA sequence: TGTGCCACCAGTTCCACTAGCGGGGAAGCAATCGGGGAGCTGTTTTTT. Protein product: CATSSTSGEAIGELFF. This chain connects TRBV24-1 to TRBJ2-2; 10 nucleotides match TRBD2. The CDR3 covers 16 residues. J gave up 7 bases and V 6 bases, and 10 bases lay outside the gene matches. The germline V gene encodes CDR1 KGHDR and CDR2 SFDVKD.

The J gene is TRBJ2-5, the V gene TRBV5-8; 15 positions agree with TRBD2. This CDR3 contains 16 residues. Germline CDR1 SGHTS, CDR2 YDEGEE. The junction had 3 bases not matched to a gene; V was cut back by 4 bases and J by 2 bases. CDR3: CASSAGLAGGQETQYF. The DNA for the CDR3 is TGTGCCAGCAGCGCCGGACTAGCGGGGGGGCAAGAGACCCAGTACTTC.

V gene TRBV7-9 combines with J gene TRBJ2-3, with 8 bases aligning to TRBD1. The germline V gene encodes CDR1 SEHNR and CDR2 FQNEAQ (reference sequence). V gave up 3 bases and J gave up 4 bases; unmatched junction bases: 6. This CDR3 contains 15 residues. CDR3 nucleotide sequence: TGTGCCAGCAGCTTCCGAGGACAGGGAGCAGATACGCAGTATTTT. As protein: CASSFRGQGADTQYF.

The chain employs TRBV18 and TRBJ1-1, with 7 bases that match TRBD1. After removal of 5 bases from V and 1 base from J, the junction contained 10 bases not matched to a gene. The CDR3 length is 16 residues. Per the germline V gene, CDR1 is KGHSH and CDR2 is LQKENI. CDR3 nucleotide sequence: TGTGCCAGCTCAAATACAGGGGCGGTTAAGAACACTGAAGCTTTCTTT. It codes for CASSNTGAVKNTEAFF.

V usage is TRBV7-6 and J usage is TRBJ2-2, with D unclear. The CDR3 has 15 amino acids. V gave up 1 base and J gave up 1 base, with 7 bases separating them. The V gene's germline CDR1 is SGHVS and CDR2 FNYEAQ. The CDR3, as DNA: TGTGCCAGCAGCTTAGATCCGGGGAACACCGGGGAGCTGTTTTTT. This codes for CASSLDPGNTGELFF.

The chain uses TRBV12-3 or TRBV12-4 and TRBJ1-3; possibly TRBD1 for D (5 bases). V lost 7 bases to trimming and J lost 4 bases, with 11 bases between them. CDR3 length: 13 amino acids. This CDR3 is CASTSRTGNTIYF. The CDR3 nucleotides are TGTGCCAGCACCAGCCGGACAGGAAACACCATATATTTT.

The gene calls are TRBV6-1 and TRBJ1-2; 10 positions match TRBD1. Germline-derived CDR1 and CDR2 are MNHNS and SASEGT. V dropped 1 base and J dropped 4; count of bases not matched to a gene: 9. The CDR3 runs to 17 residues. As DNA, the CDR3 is TGTGCCAGCAGTGAAGGGGGACAGGGGCCTCCCGGCTATGGCTACACCTTC. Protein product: CASSEGGQGPPGYGYTF.

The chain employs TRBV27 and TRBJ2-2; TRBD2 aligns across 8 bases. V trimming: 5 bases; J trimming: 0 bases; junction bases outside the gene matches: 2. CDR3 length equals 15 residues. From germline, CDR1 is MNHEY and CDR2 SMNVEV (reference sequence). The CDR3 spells CASSAAGANTGELFF. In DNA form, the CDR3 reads TGTGCCAGCAGTGCAGCGGGGGCGAACACCGGGGAGCTGTTTTTT.